The rows below give T cell receptor beta chains drawn from one sample of a study of T-cell reconstitution after alpha-beta-depleted transplantation in children. MiXCR was run by TCRdb on the PCR reads, yielding one entry per CDR3 protein. Seen here are about 610,000 distinct CDR3 sequences, about 10% observed once, and the top ten hold approximately 4.1%. The specimen comprised PBMCs from the stem cell graft donor, sampled from the stem cell graft. These receptors were obtained from a human donor who donated a stem cell graft to a child with acute myeloid leukemia. The CDR3 runs from the conserved cysteine through the conserved F or W. Each record gives: V gene, clone size, CDR3 length, D gene, J gene, CDR3 protein, CDR3 DNA. A D gene is named only where the DNA matches it firmly. Clone size is shown for a subset of rows, as once, few, many or a class of expanded clone.

TRBV28	many	18	TRBD1	TRBJ2-7	CASSYTGGALGGHYEQYF	TGTGCCAGCAGCTATACAGGGGGCGCGTTAGGGGGCCACTACGAGCAGTACTTC
TRBV10-3	NA	15	NA	TRBJ2-5	CAISESKAGPQAQYF	TGTGCCATCAGTGAGTCGAAGGCAGGGCCCCAGGCCCAGTACTTC
TRBV27	NA	13	NA	TRBJ2-3	CASSYKSTDTQYF	TGTGCCAGCAGTTACAAGAGCACAGATACGCAGTATTTT
TRBV4-3	many	12	NA	TRBJ2-2	CASSQDGGELFF	TGCGCCAGCAGCCAAGATGGAGGGGAGCTGTTTTTT
TRBV5-1	few	18	NA	TRBJ2-1	CASSLAGQTIRLYNEQFF	TGCGCCAGCAGCTTGGCAGGACAAACTATTCGCCTCTACAATGAGCAGTTCTTC
TRBV20-1	NA	10	NA	TRBJ2-1	CSAVGNEQFF	TGCAGTGCTGTGGGCAATGAGCAGTTCTTC
TRBV12-5	few	13	NA	TRBJ1-1	CASGLVVGGEAFF	TGTGCTAGTGGTTTGGTAGTGGGAGGTGAAGCTTTCTTT
TRBV7-2	many	15	TRBD2	TRBJ2-7	CASSLRQLAGYEQYF	TGTGCCAGCAGCTTACGCCAACTAGCGGGCTACGAGCAGTACTTC
TRBV2	NA	16	NA	TRBJ2-5	CASSEGGVGRQETQYF	TGTGCCAGCAGTGAAGGGGGCGTCGGCAGACAAGAGACCCAGTACTTC
TRBV18	NA	15	NA	TRBJ2-3	CASSEETGTWDTQYF	TGTGCCAGCTCAGAAGAGACAGGCACGTGGGATACGCAGTATTTT
TRBV5-5	NA	14	NA	TRBJ2-2	CASSWTDITGELFF	TGTGCCAGCAGCTGGACGGACATCACCGGGGAGCTGTTTTTT
TRBV7-3	many	16	TRBD1	TRBJ2-3	CASSLTDRPRGDTQYF	TGTGCCAGCAGCTTAACGGACAGGCCTCGTGGAGATACGCAGTATTTT
TRBV20-1	few	17	TRBD1	TRBJ1-2	CSADIRTGATVVYGYTF	TGCAGTGCGGACATTAGGACAGGAGCTACTGTGGTCTATGGCTACACCTTC
TRBV29-1	NA	18	NA	TRBJ2-7	CSVGTGYGLAINSYDQYF	TGCAGCGTGGGGACAGGGTACGGACTAGCGATAAACTCCTACGACCAGTACTTC
TRBV7-2	NA	16	NA	TRBJ2-1	CASSLGRTGVGDEQFF	TGTGCCAGCAGCTTAGGTCGGACGGGGGTCGGGGATGAGCAGTTCTTC
TRBV4-2	NA	15	NA	TRBJ2-5	CASSQVDRRQETQYF	TGTGCCAGCAGCCAAGTTGACAGGCGCCAAGAGACCCAGTACTTC
TRBV5-1	few	14	NA	TRBJ2-1	CASSSGERGNEQFF	TGCGCCAGCAGCTCAGGGGAGCGGGGCAATGAGCAGTTCTTC
TRBV7-9	few	14	NA	TRBJ2-5	CASSFWGIQETQYF	TGTGCCAGCAGCTTTTGGGGGATCCAAGAGACCCAGTACTTC
TRBV20-1	few	13	NA	TRBJ1-1	CSARLTANTEAFF	TGCAGTGCTAGATTGACGGCGAACACTGAAGCTTTCTTT
TRBV29-1	few	14	NA	TRBJ2-1	CSVRLLSSYNEQFF	TGCAGCGTGCGACTCCTGAGCTCCTACAATGAGCAGTTCTTC
TRBV29-1	many	13	NA	TRBJ2-5	CSGEAQIKETQYF	TGCAGCGGCGAGGCTCAAATCAAAGAGACCCAGTACTTC
TRBV7-2	NA	15	NA	TRBJ1-5	CASSSLGRSNQPQHF	TGTGCCAGCAGCTCCCTGGGACGGAGCAATCAGCCCCAGCATTTT
TRBV27	many	17	TRBD2	TRBJ2-5	CASSLQTSGRSPETQYF	TGTGCCAGCAGTCTCCAAACTAGCGGGAGATCTCCGGAGACCCAGTACTTC
TRBV20-1	NA	16	NA	TRBJ1-5	CSARGNDGNSNQPQHF	TGCAGTGCTAGGGGGAATGACGGTAATAGCAATCAGCCCCAGCATTTT
TRBV20-1	few	12	NA	TRBJ1-5	CSARESGQPQHF	TGCAGTGCTAGAGAATCGGGTCAGCCCCAGCATTTT
TRBV5-1	NA	15	TRBD1	TRBJ2-4	CASSLSGTALNIQYF	TGCGCCAGCAGCTTGTCCGGGACAGCTTTAAACATTCAGTACTTC
TRBV28	NA	14	TRBD2	TRBJ2-7	CASSPGGRANEQYF	TGTGCCAGCAGTCCCGGGGGGAGGGCCAACGAGCAGTACTTC
TRBV5-1	few	17	NA	TRBJ2-3	CASSKLGTGAVTDTQYF	TGCGCCAGCAGCAAATTAGGGACTGGAGCCGTCACAGATACGCAGTATTTT
TRBV10-3	few	12	NA	TRBJ1-2	CAISGQAYGYTF	TGTGCCATCAGTGGACAGGCCTATGGCTACACCTTC
TRBV20-1	few	14	NA	TRBJ1-5	CSAREGQGGQPQHF	TGCAGTGCTAGAGAGGGGCAGGGTGGCCAGCCCCAGCATTTT
TRBV15	NA	16	NA	TRBJ2-1	CATSPEGRGSYNEQFF	TGTGCCACCAGCCCGGAGGGCAGGGGCTCCTACAATGAGCAGTTCTTC
TRBV21-1	many	15	NA	TRBJ1-5	CASSKGQKRDQPQHF	TGTGCCAGCAGCAAGGGTCAGAAAAGGGATCAGCCCCAGCATTTT
TRBV5-1	many	20	TRBD2	TRBJ2-1	CASSLWGTWAGGQRTNEQFF	TGCGCCAGCAGCTTGTGGGGCACCTGGGCGGGAGGGCAACGTACGAATGAGCAGTTCTTC
TRBV7-2	few	15	TRBD1	TRBJ1-5	CASSPTGGGSQPQHF	TGTGCCAGCAGCCCGACAGGGGGCGGGAGTCAGCCCCAGCATTTT
TRBV20-1	few	12	NA	TRBJ1-2	CSARWQGAGYTF	TGCAGTGCTAGATGGCAGGGTGCTGGCTACACCTTC
TRBV6-2/TRBV6-3	NA	14	NA	TRBJ1-2	CASSLVGANYGYTF	TGTGCCAGCAGTTTGGTCGGAGCTAACTATGGCTACACCTTC
TRBV5-5	many	14	TRBD1	TRBJ2-5	CASSPPGQQETQYF	TGTGCCAGCAGCCCCCCGGGACAGCAAGAGACCCAGTACTTC
TRBV18	NA	19	TRBD1	TRBJ2-4	CASSHLTSGQDAAKNIQYF	TGTGCCAGCTCACACCTTACTTCGGGACAGGACGCAGCCAAAAACATTCAGTACTTC
TRBV28	NA	15	NA	TRBJ2-1	CASSTSGTLIYEQFF	TGTGCCAGCAGTACCTCGGGAACCCTTATATATGAGCAGTTCTTC
TRBV9	NA	14	NA	TRBJ1-5	CASSATIADQPQHF	TGTGCCAGCAGCGCTACTATAGCGGATCAGCCCCAGCATTTT
TRBV7-2	NA	16	TRBD1	TRBJ2-1	CASSSPDRAAYNEQFF	TGTGCCAGCAGCTCCCCGGACAGGGCTGCCTACAATGAGCAGTTCTTC
TRBV7-3	few	17	TRBD1	TRBJ2-7	CASSPSGQGLSSYEQYF	TGTGCCAGCAGCCCCTCGGGACAGGGGTTGTCGTCCTACGAGCAGTACTTC
TRBV6-1	few	16	NA	TRBJ2-1	CASSRPGTQGRNEQFF	TGTGCCAGCAGCCGACCCGGGACACAAGGTAGAAATGAGCAGTTCTTC
TRBV19	few	15	NA	TRBJ2-1	CASSTTHVGGNEQFF	TGTGCCAGTAGTACGACTCACGTCGGGGGCAATGAGCAGTTCTTC
TRBV20-1	few	14	TRBD2	TRBJ2-1	CSAQSSGIYNEQFF	TGCAGTGCCCAATCTAGCGGGATCTACAATGAGCAGTTCTTC
TRBV29-1	many	15	NA	TRBJ2-3	CSVERGPSGTDTQYF	TGCAGCGTTGAAAGGGGCCCTAGTGGGACAGATACGCAGTATTTT
TRBV2	few	15	NA	TRBJ2-5	CASTPLNRREETQYF	TGTGCCAGCACCCCTTTGAACAGGAGGGAAGAGACCCAGTACTTC
TRBV5-1	many	16	TRBD2	TRBJ2-3	CASSAGLAARTDTQYF	TGCGCCAGCAGCGCAGGACTAGCGGCCCGCACAGATACGCAGTATTTT
TRBV18	few	15	TRBD2	TRBJ2-3	CASSPSSGATDTQYF	TGTGCCAGCTCACCATCCAGCGGGGCCACAGATACGCAGTATTTT
TRBV20-1	NA	13	TRBD2	TRBJ2-7	CSASREGAYEQYF	TGCAGTGCTAGTCGGGAGGGAGCCTACGAGCAGTACTTC
TRBV12-3/TRBV12-4	NA	15	NA	TRBJ2-7	CASSWALAERYEQYF	TGTGCCAGCAGTTGGGCCTTAGCGGAAAGATACGAGCAGTACTTC
TRBV20-1	NA	15	NA	TRBJ2-3	CSADPREQSTDTQYF	TGCAGTGCCGACCCTCGGGAACAGAGCACAGATACGCAGTATTTT
TRBV7-9	many	16	TRBD2	TRBJ2-3	CASSPGLAGGTDTQYF	TGTGCCAGCAGCCCGGGACTAGCGGGAGGCACAGATACGCAGTATTTT
TRBV25-1	many	15	TRBD1	TRBJ1-2	CASSESGTGSYGYTF	TGTGCCAGCAGTGAATCCGGGACAGGGTCCTATGGCTACACCTTC
TRBV6-5	few	14	NA	TRBJ2-2	CASSYSLQAGELFF	TGTGCCAGCAGTTACTCATTGCAGGCCGGGGAGCTGTTTTTT